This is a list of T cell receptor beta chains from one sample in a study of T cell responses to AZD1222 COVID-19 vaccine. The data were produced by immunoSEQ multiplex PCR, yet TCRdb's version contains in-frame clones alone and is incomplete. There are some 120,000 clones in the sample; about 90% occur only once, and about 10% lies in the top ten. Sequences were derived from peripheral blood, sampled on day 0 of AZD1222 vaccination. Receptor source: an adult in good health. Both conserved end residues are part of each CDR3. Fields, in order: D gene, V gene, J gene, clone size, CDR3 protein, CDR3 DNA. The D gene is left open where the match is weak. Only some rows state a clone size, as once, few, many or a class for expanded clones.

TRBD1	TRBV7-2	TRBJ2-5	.	CASSRGTGGQETQYF	TGTGCCAGCAGCCGTGGGACAGGGGGACAAGAGACCCAGTACTTC
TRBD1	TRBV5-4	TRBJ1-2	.	CASSLSADRSYGYTF	TGTGCCAGCAGCTTATCCGCGGACAGGTCCTATGGCTACACCTTC
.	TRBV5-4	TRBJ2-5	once	CASSSGLRQETQYF	TGTGCCAGCAGCTCAGGATTGAGGCAAGAGACCCAGTACTTC
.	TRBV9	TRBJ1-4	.	CASSVQGGVEKLFF	TGTGCCAGCAGCGTTCAGGGAGGGGTTGAAAAACTGTTTTTT
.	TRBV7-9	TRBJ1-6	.	CASSLGDALFSPLHF	TGTGCCAGCAGCTTAGGGGATGCCCTTTTTTCACCCCTCCACTTT
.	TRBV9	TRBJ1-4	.	CASSHGGSRSNEKLFF	TGTGCCAGCAGCCACGGGGGATCCAGATCTAATGAAAAACTGTTTTTT
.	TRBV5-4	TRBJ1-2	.	CASSFGGVYGYTF	TGTGCCAGCAGCTTCGGGGGGGTGTATGGCTACACCTTC
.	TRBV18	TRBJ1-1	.	CASSPEGRTEAFF	TGTGCCAGCTCACCCGAGGGGAGGACTGAAGCTTTCTTT
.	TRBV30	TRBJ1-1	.	CAWSPSGSVGFF	TGTGCCTGGAGTCCCTCGGGGTCCGTGGGTTTCTTT
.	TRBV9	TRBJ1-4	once	CASSVGDGPNEKLFF	TGTGCCAGCAGCGTAGGGGACGGACCTAATGAAAAACTGTTTTTT
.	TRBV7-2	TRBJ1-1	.	CASRGLLGSTEAFF	TGTGCCAGCAGGGGTCTGCTCGGGAGCACTGAAGCTTTCTTT
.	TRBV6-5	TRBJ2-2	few	CASITGTLNTGELFF	TGTGCCAGCATCACAGGGACCTTGAACACCGGGGAGCTGTTTTTT
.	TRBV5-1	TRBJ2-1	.	CASRIQANNEQFF	TGCGCCAGCAGAATCCAGGCAAACAATGAGCAGTTCTTC
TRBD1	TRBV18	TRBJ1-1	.	CASSTRGTGMNTEAFF	TGTGCCAGCTCCACGCGGGGGACAGGGATGAACACTGAAGCTTTCTTT
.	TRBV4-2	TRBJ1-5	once	CASSQDRGNQPQHF	TGTGCCAGCAGCCAAGATCGGGGAAATCAGCCCCAGCATTTT
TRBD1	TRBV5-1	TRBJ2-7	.	CASSLTGTGDRYEQYF	TGCGCCAGCAGCTTGACCGGGACAGGGGATCGCTACGAGCAGTACTTC
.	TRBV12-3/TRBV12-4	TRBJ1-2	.	CASSLSQNYGYTF	TGTGCCAGCAGTTTGTCCCAGAACTATGGCTACACCTTC
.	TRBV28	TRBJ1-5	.	CASSFLGEARAQHF	TGTGCCAGCAGTTTTCTCGGTGAGGCACGGGCCCAGCATTTT
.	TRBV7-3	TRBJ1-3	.	CASSDPGNTIYF	TGTGCCAGCAGCGACCCTGGAAACACCATATATTTT
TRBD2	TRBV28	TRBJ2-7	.	CASWYSSGGAKEQYF	TGTGCCAGCTGGTACTCTAGCGGGGGGGCAAAGGAGCAGTACTTC
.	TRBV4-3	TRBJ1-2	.	CASSQDAVRNYGYTF	TGCGCCAGCAGCCAAGACGCAGTTCGGAACTATGGCTACACCTTC
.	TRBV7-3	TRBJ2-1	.	CASSWGGSGSYNEQFF	TGTGCCAGCAGCTGGGGGGGCTCCGGATCTTACAATGAGCAGTTCTTC
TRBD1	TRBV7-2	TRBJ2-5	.	CASSFAGTGGQETQYF	TGTGCCAGCAGCTTCGCTGGGACAGGGGGGCAAGAGACCCAGTACTTC
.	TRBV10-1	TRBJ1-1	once	CASRLGGEATEAFF	TGCGCCAGCAGGTTGGGGGGAGAGGCCACTGAAGCTTTCTTT
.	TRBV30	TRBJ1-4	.	CACGVEKLFF	TGTGCCTGCGGTGTGGAAAAACTGTTTTTT
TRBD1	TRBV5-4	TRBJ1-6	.	CASSFSPPGQGDSPLHF	TGTGCCAGCAGCTTCTCTCCTCCGGGACAGGGAGATTCACCCCTCCACTTT
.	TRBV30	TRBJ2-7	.	CAWSFGGAEQYF	TGTGCCTGGAGTTTCGGGGGCGCCGAGCAGTACTTC
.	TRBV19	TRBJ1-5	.	CASSPTRRSNQPQHF	TGTGCCAGTAGCCCGACCCGGAGGAGCAATCAGCCCCAGCATTTT
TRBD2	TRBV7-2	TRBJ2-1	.	CASSLGTSGRRSSYNEQFF	TGTGCCAGCAGCCTCGGGACTAGCGGGAGAAGGAGCTCCTACAATGAGCAGTTCTTC
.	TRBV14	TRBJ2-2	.	CASSQWVPNTGELFF	TGTGCCAGCAGCCAGTGGGTCCCGAACACCGGGGAGCTGTTTTTT
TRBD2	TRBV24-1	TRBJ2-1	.	CATSAGRLAGFSYNEQFF	TGTGCCACCAGTGCGGGGAGACTAGCGGGGTTCTCTTACAATGAGCAGTTCTTC
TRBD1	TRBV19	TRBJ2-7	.	CASSQVGQGAREQYF	TGTGCCAGTAGTCAAGTCGGACAGGGGGCGAGGGAGCAGTACTTC
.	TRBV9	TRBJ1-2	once	CASSVRWGGARNGYTF	TGTGCCAGCAGCGTCCGGTGGGGGGGCGCAAGGAATGGCTACACCTTC
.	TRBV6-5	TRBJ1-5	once	CASTSQGRSFQPQHF	TGTGCCAGCACATCCCAGGGACGGTCTTTCCAGCCCCAGCATTTT
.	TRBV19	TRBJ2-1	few	CASSLGESYNEQFF	TGTGCCAGTAGTTTGGGGGAATCCTACAATGAGCAGTTCTTC
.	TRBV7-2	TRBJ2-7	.	CATSTGGSYEQYF	TGTGCCACGTCCACAGGAGGTTCCTACGAGCAGTACTTC
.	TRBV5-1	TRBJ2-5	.	CASSLADASGETQYF	TGCGCCAGCAGCTTGGCCGATGCTAGTGGGGAGACCCAGTACTTC
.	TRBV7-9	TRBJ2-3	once	CASSLAGGADTQYF	TGTGCCAGCAGCTTAGCGGGGGGAGCAGATACGCAGTATTTT
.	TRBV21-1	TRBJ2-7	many	CASSRDEQYF	TGTGCCAGCAGCAGAGACGAGCAGTACTTC
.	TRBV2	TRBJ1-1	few	CASNIYTEAFF	TGTGCCAGCAACATATACACTGAAGCTTTCTTT
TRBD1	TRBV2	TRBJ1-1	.	CASGLRDRGSVGEAFF	TGTGCCAGCGGACTCCGGGACAGGGGCTCTGTGGGTGAAGCTTTCTTT
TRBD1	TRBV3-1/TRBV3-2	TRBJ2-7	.	CASSLQGTLYEQYF	TGTGCCAGCAGCCTACAGGGGACCCTCTACGAGCAGTACTTC
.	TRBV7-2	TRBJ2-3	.	CASSSYGGTDTQYF	TGTGCCAGCAGCTCCTATGGAGGAACAGATACGCAGTATTTT
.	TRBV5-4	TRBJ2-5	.	CASSLFAGLSRETQYF	TGTGCCAGCAGCTTGTTCGCTGGCCTAAGTAGGGAGACCCAGTACTTC
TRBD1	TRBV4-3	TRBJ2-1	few	CASSQATGGYEQFF	TGCGCCAGCAGCCAAGCGACAGGGGGCTATGAGCAGTTCTTC
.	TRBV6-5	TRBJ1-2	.	CASRLGGSYGYTF	TGTGCCAGCAGACTAGGGGGTTCCTATGGCTACACCTTC